This T cell receptor beta chain was sequenced during a study of cytomegalovirus exposure and HLA in healthy donors. Study-wide findings and caveats: Among TCR beta chains, those listed as cytomegalovirus-associated numbered over 150.

This CDR3 comprises 18 residues. Germline lookup yields CDR1 LGHNA and CDR2 YSLEER. V lost 1 base to trimming and J lost 5 bases; unmatched junction nucleotides: 12. Sequencing used immunoSEQ multiplex PCR; TCRdb keeps in-frame clones, though not all of them. The sample records 60,000 to 80,000 clones, around four fifths being singletons. Comments on this clone: Its antigen is unknown.

The chain has TRBV4-3 and TRBJ2-1; TRBD1 matches at 9 bases. Sequenced material: PBMCs. This sequence originates from a man aged 25-45 years in good health and CMV-seronegative. CDR3 region: CASSQVRWGDRDNNEQFF. The CDR3 DNA sequence: TGCGCCAGCAGCCAAGTTAGGTGGGGGGACAGGGACAACAATGAGCAGTTCTTC.